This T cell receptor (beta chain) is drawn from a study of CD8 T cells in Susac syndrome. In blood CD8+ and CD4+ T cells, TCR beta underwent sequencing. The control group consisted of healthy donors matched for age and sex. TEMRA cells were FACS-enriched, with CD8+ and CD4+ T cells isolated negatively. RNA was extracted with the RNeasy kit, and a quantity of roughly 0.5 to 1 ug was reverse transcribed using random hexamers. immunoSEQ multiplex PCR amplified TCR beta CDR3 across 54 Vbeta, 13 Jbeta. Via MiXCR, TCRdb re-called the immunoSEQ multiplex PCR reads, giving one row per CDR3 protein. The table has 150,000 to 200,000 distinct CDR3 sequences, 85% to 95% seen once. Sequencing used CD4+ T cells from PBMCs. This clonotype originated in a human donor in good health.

CDR3 nucleotide sequence: TGCAGCGTTGCAAGGGGTGGGGCTGAAGCTTTCTTT. This encodes CSVARGGAEAFF. V and J are TRBV29-1 and TRBJ1-1; D might be TRBD1 (5 bases). The CDR3 has 12 residues. Germline loops: CDR1 SQVTM, CDR2 ANQGSEA. V lost 4 bases to trimming and J lost 6 bases, with 12 bases between them.